These 5 T cell receptor beta chains were all obtained from the same sample, sequenced in a study of beta chain features in type 1 diabetes (dated by TCRdb to 2017 to 2018). The investigation overall reported the following: Type 1 diabetes patients showed a moderate but significant shortening of TCRB CDR3 length in all four CD4+ subsets.

Libraries came from the immunoSEQ multiplex PCR assay. The entire amount of isolated RNA was reverse transcribed using the High Capacity cDNA Reverse Transcription Kit, so the sequenced TCRB transcripts were expressed ones. This immuneACCESS table, as held by TCRdb, lists in-frame sequences with V and J called but not all clones. Of the missing ones, under half trace to an unresolved V gene in checked studies; the others have no known cause. This sample lists 300,000 to 450,000 clones; 10% to 15% were detected once. 0.01% of the sample is in the top ten clones. These TCRs' antigens remain unknown. Sequences were obtained from naive CD4+ T cells from blood. Sample cell subset or site, as interpreted from the label and publication: true naive CD4+ T cells. The receptors stem from a young woman with type 1 diabetes.

The rearrangement joins TRBV14 to TRBJ1-2; D is uncertain. Germline loops: CDR1 SGHDN, CDR2 FVKESK. V lost 1 base and J lost 7, with 13 bases in between. This CDR3 has 14 residues. CDR3 sequence: CASSQVNTPSGYTF. The CDR3 DNA sequence: TGTGCCAGCAGCCAAGTGAATACTCCCTCTGGCTACACCTTC.

This clone appeared a few times. The CDR3, as DNA: TGTGCCAGTAGTGCCCGGGAGACCCAGTACTTC. Its protein is CASSARETQYF. The chain carries TRBV19 and TRBJ2-5; D is undetermined. Trimming removed 5 bases at V and 5 bases at J, with 6 bases between. Germline CDR1 and CDR2: LNHDA and SQIVND (reference sequence). The CDR3 spans 11 residues.

The chain recombines TRBV27 with TRBJ1-2; D gene uncertain. V lost 6 bases, J lost 4 bases, and 15 bases lay in between. Looked up from germline, CDR1 is MNHEY and CDR2 is SMNVEV (reference sequence). The length of the CDR3 is 14 residues. The CDR3 loop is CASRPADNSYGYTF. The DNA for the CDR3 is TGTGCCAGCAGACCGGCAGACAATAGCTATGGCTACACCTTC.

This chain links TRBV7-9 with TRBJ2-1, with 7 nucleotides matching TRBD2. Trimming cost V 1 base and J 4 bases; bases outside gene matches: 7. The CDR3 extends over 16 amino acids. Germline CDR1 is SEHNR and CDR2 is FQNEAQ (reference sequence). CDR3 DNA: TGTGCCAGCAGCTTAGTTGTTACTAGCGCTTACAATGAGCAGTTCTTC. This gives the protein CASSLVVTSAYNEQFF.

This clone was counted a few times. This sequence joins TRBV11-3 and TRBJ2-1, with D perhaps matching TRBD2 (5 bases). V was pared by 1 base and J by 3 bases, with 13 bases between. CDR3 size: 16 residues. Per germline, CDR1 SGHNT and CDR2 YENEEA. DNA for the CDR3: TGTGCCAGCAGCTTAGGGGAGTGGGCGCACTACAATGAGCAGTTCTTC. This codes for CASSLGEWAHYNEQFF.